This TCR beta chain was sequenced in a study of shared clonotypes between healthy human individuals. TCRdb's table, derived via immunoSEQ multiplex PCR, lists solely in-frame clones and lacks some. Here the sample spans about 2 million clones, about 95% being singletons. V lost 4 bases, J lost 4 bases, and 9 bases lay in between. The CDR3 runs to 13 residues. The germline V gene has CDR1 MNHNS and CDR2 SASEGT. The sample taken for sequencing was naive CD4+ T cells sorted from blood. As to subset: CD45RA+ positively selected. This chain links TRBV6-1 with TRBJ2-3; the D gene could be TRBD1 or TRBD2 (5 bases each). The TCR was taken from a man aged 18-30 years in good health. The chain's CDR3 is CASSVGTPDTQYF. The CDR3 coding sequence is TGTGCCAGCAGTGTAGGGACCCCAGATACGCAGTATTTT.